These 24 T cell receptor beta chains originate from one sample sequenced in a study of T cells in Graves' hyperthyroidism and ophthalmopathy. Amplified regions were TCR beta CDR3 sequences from RNA transcripts. Carried out on the TCR CDR3, a first-round RT-PCR used the HTBI primer set. TCRdb analysed the multiplex PCR reads with MiXCR anew, one entry per CDR3 protein. Seen here are approximately 420,000 distinct CDR3 sequences, 15% observed once, and the top ten hold approximately 29%. Sequencing was done on a sample of blood. The receptors were sampled from a woman under 40 with Graves' hyperthyroidism.

This clonotype was seen only a few times. The chain recombines TRBV12-3 or TRBV12-4 with TRBJ1-3; D may be TRBD1 (5 bases). V was pared by 5 bases and J by 4 bases, with 12 bases between. The CDR3 has 14 residues. This CDR3 is CASSQGPTGNTIYF. The DNA of the CDR3 is TGTGCCAGCAGTCAGGGTCCCACAGGAAACACCATATATTTT.

This clonotype has at least ten counts. This chain joins TRBV11-2 and TRBJ2-5; 11 bases are a match to TRBD2. The CDR3 totals 18 residues. Trimming removed 2 bases from V and 5 bases from J; junction bases left unmatched: 13. CDR1 SGHAT and CDR2 FQNNGV come from the germline V gene. Written as DNA, the CDR3 is TGTGCCAGCAGCTTAATACCCTGGACTAGCGGGCCCAGGGAGACCCAGTACTTC. As protein: CASSLIPWTSGPRETQYF. The full variable domain, rest sourced from reference TRBV11-2 and TRBJ2-5, is EAGVAQSPRYKIIEKRQSVAFWCNPISGHATLYWYQQILGQGPKLLIQFQNNGVVDDSQLPKDRFSAERLKGVDSTLKIQPAKLEDSAVYLCASSLIPWTSGPRETQYFGPGTRLLVL.

The J gene is TRBJ1-6, the V gene TRBV20-1; no reliable D call. This CDR3 has 10 residues. V lost 5 bases and J lost 8, with 4 bases in between. The germline V gene has CDR1 DFQATT and CDR2 SNEGSKA (reference sequence). This CDR3 is CSAGDSPLHF. CDR3 bases: TGCAGTGCTGGGGATTCACCCCTCCACTTT.

This clonotype came up once. The chain combines TRBV4-1 with TRBJ2-3; 8 nucleotides align to TRBD1. The junction had 5 bases not matched to a gene; V was cut back by 1 base and J by 2 bases. The germline gives CDR1 MGHRA, CDR2 YSYEKL. The CDR3 totals 16 residues. The CDR3 sequence is CASSQGQGAYTDTQYF. In DNA form, the CDR3 reads TGCGCCAGCAGCCAAGGGCAGGGGGCATACACAGATACGCAGTATTTT.

The chain links TRBV28 to TRBJ1-4, with a possible D match to TRBD1 (6 bases). The CDR3 covers 14 residues. Germline V gene data show CDR1 as MDHEN and CDR2 as SYDVKM. Trimming cost V 6 bases and J 6 bases, with 14 bases left between them. CDR3 DNA: TGTGCCAGCAGCCCAGACAGGATGGATGAAAAACTGTTTTTT. Translating it yields CASSPDRMDEKLFF.

This clonotype has just a few counts. The chain employs TRBV29-1 and TRBJ2-3; no clear D gene. This CDR3 is built from 13 residues. V lost 4 bases and J 2 bases, leaving 10 bases between the germline ends. CDR1 and CDR2 from the germline V gene are SQVTM and ANQGSEA. DNA for the CDR3: TGCAGCGTTGTGGGAAGGCTCACAGATACGCAGTATTTT. Protein sequence: CSVVGRLTDTQYF.

For this clonotype: Germline and junction disagree at one end, which may indicate a read error. The chain carries TRBV7-7 and TRBJ2-5, with D possibly matching TRBD2 (7 bases). The length of the CDR3 is 16 residues. Germline-derived CDR1 and CDR2 are SSHAT and FNYEAQ (reference sequence). The DNA of the CDR3 is TGTGCTAGCAGCCTCGCCGGGGGGCAGGGGCGAGAGACCCAGTACTTC. Translated: CASSLAGGQGRETQYF.

This clonotype was observed a handful of times. The chain has TRBV12-3 or TRBV12-4 and TRBJ2-7; no firm D call. This CDR3 contains 12 residues. V lost 3 bases and J lost 4, with 7 bases in between. CDR3: CASSFSWYEQYF. CDR3 sequence (DNA): TGTGCCAGCAGTTTTTCTTGGTACGAGCAGTACTTC.

This clonotype appeared many times. The junction shows a germline mismatch at one end, possibly a read error. The CDR3 nucleotides read TGTGCCAGCAGTTTCGGGGACAGCAATCAGCCCCAGCATTTT. Translation gives CASSFGDSNQPQHF. V gene TRBV5-1 combines with J gene TRBJ1-5; possibly TRBD1 for D (5 bases). The CDR3 is made up of 14 amino acids. Germline V gene lookup returns CDR1 SGHRS and CDR2 YFSETQ.

V usage is TRBV4-1 and J usage is TRBJ2-5; 8 nucleotides line up with TRBD2. CDR1 MGHRA and CDR2 YSYEKL come from the germline V gene. Trimming removed 1 base from V and 5 bases from J; junction bases left unmatched: 6. CDR3 length: 15 residues. The CDR3 coding sequence is TGCGCCAGCAGCCAAGCGAGCGGGGGTGGGGAGACCCAGTACTTC. Encoded protein: CASSQASGGGETQYF.

This clonotype was seen only a few times. The V call is TRBV7-9, the J call TRBJ2-3; tentatively, D is TRBD1 (6 bases). The CDR3 is 15 amino acids. Between the trimmed V and J ends, which lost 3 bases and 0 bases, there was a span of 10 bases. Germline assignment: CDR1 SEHNR and CDR2 FQNEAQ (reference sequence). The CDR3: CASSLGASSTDTQYF. The CDR3 DNA reads as TGTGCCAGCAGCTTGGGGGCGTCTAGCACAGATACGCAGTATTTT. Full variable domain (remainder filled in from reference TRBV7-9 and TRBJ2-3): DTGVSQNPRHKITKRGQNVTFRCDPISEHNRLYWYRQTLGQGPEFLTYFQNEAQLEKSRLLSDRFSAERPKGSFSTLEIQRTEQGDSAMYLCASSLGASSTDTQYFGPGTRLTVL.

The CDR3 coding sequence is TGTGCCAGCAGCGTATTGGCGAGCACCGGGGAGCTGTTTTTT. Translated: CASSVLASTGELFF. The chain recombines TRBV9 with TRBJ2-2; D is uncertain. V was clipped by 1 base and J by 4 bases, with 8 bases between them. The germline gives CDR1 SGDLS, CDR2 YYNGEE. The CDR3 covers 14 residues.

This clonotype was recorded at least ten times. The rearrangement links TRBV12-3 or TRBV12-4 to TRBJ1-1; 7 nucleotides line up with TRBD1. This CDR3 has 12 residues. The V segment lost 1 base and the J segment 7 bases; nucleotides outside the gene matches: 0. The CDR3 loop is CASSLGTGEAFF. The CDR3 DNA reads as TGTGCCAGCAGTTTAGGGACAGGTGAAGCTTTCTTT.

This clonotype was picked up many times. The chain links TRBV29-1 to TRBJ2-5; D is possibly TRBD2 (6 bases). The CDR3 spans 14 residues. V was shortened by 4 bases and J by 1 base, with 13 bases between the two germline ends. Germline-derived CDR1 and CDR2 are SQVTM and ANQGSEA. The CDR3 bases are TGCAGCGTTGGAGGGACTGAAACCCAAGAGACCCAGTACTTC. This translates into CSVGGTETQETQYF. The full variable domain, completed using reference TRBV29-1 and TRBJ2-5, is SAVISQKPSRDICQRGTSLTIQCQVDSQVTMMFWYRQQPGQSLTLIATANQGSEATYESGFVIDKFPISRPNLTFSTLTVSNMSPEDSSIYLCSVGGTETQETQYFGPGTRLLVL.

Ten or more counts support this clonotype. The V and J genes are TRBV28 and TRBJ1-5; weak D call: TRBD1 (6 bases). Germline CDR1 is MDHEN and CDR2 is SYDVKM. The germline V and J ends were trimmed by 1 base and 3 bases, with 19 bases remaining between them. This CDR3 contains 18 residues. CDR3: CASSLYYGGGQPNQPQHF. The DNA for the CDR3 is TGTGCCAGCAGTTTATATTACGGGGGAGGACAGCCCAATCAGCCCCAGCATTTT.

This clonotype was picked up many times. This sequence joins TRBV29-1 and TRBJ1-1, with D unresolved. V dropped 5 bases and J dropped 7 bases, with 17 bases sitting between them. The CDR3 totals 13 residues. Germline V gene data show CDR1 as SQVTM and CDR2 as ANQGSEA. CDR3 in amino acids: CSVLGGSDLEAFF. The CDR3 DNA sequence: TGCAGCGTTTTGGGAGGGAGTGACCTTGAAGCTTTCTTT. Together with reference TRBV29-1 and TRBJ1-1, the CDR3 gives the full variable domain: SAVISQKPSRDICQRGTSLTIQCQVDSQVTMMFWYRQQPGQSLTLIATANQGSEATYESGFVIDKFPISRPNLTFSTLTVSNMSPEDSSIYLCSVLGGSDLEAFFGQGTRLTVV.

This clonotype was observed many times. J is TRBJ2-7 and V is TRBV5-1; D may be TRBD1 (6 bases). The CDR3 loop spans 14 amino acids. Germline-derived CDR1 and CDR2 are SGHRS and YFSETQ. V lost 1 base and J lost 1, with 9 bases in between. Written as DNA, the CDR3 is TGCGCCAGCAGCTTGATGACAGGTTCCTACGAGCAGTACTTC. It encodes CASSLMTGSYEQYF.

This clonotype was recorded many times. The rearrangement links TRBV18 to TRBJ2-1; 11 bases map to TRBD1. CDR3 size: 14 residues. Germline trimming cut 3 bases from V and 8 bases from J; bases unmatched to any gene: 3. Per the germline V gene, CDR1 is KGHSH and CDR2 is LQKENI. CDR3 sequence: CASSPDRGLYEQFF. The CDR3 bases are TGTGCCAGCTCACCGGACAGGGGGCTATATGAGCAGTTCTTC. Together with reference TRBV18 and TRBJ2-1, the CDR3 gives the full variable domain: NAGVMQNPRHLVRRRGQEARLRCSPMKGHSHVYWYRQLPEEGLKFMVYLQKENIIDESGMPKERFSAEFPKEGPSILRIQQVVRGDSAAYFCASSPDRGLYEQFFGPGTRLTVL.

This clonotype was counted many times. V usage is TRBV11-2 and J usage is TRBJ2-2, with a weak D call TRBD2 (5 bases). The CDR3 is made up of 15 amino acids. Germline V gives CDR1 SGHAT, CDR2 FQNNGV. V was trimmed by 5 bases and J by 7 bases, leaving 17 bases between them. CDR3 sequence reads: CASSLEPSSLGELFF. Here the CDR3 DNA reads TGTGCCAGCAGCCTTGAGCCTAGCTCGCTCGGGGAGCTGTTTTTT.

This clonotype was detected a few times. CDR3 coding DNA: TGTGCCAGTACCCCGACTAACCCCTACGAGCAGTACTTC. Its translation is CASTPTNPYEQYF. This chain uses TRBV5-5 with TRBJ2-7; the D gene is possibly TRBD2 (5 bases). The CDR3 totals 13 residues. V dropped 8 bases and J dropped 2 bases, with 14 bases sitting between them. CDR1 is SGHKS and CDR2 is YYEKEE in the germline V gene (reference sequence).

J is TRBJ2-6 and V is TRBV7-3, with D hard to call. The CDR3 sequence is 17 residues long. CDR1 and CDR2 (germline): SGHTA, FQGTGA. The germline V and J ends were trimmed by 2 bases and 0 bases, with 11 bases remaining between them. CDR3: CASSLSGSVSGANVLTF. DNA of the CDR3: TGTGCCAGCAGCTTATCCGGGTCAGTCTCTGGGGCCAACGTCCTGACTTTC.

This clonotype has only a few counts. The rearrangement links TRBV7-6 to TRBJ2-4; TRBD2 matches 11 bases. The germline V gene has CDR1 SGHVS and CDR2 FNYEAQ. The V and J ends lost 6 bases and 3 bases, in that order; junction bases with no gene match: 7. The CDR3 contains 16 residues. CDR3 sequence reads: CASSSLAGGGKNIQYF. DNA for the CDR3: TGTGCCAGCAGTTCTCTAGCGGGAGGTGGCAAAAACATTCAGTACTTC.

This clonotype was picked up a small number of times. This chain's CDR3 is CAWSNGQSSRPQHF. DNA of the CDR3: TGTGCCTGGAGTAACGGACAGAGCTCGCGGCCCCAGCATTTT. The rearrangement joins TRBV30 to TRBJ1-5; D may be TRBD1 (6 bases). Trimming shortened V by 2 bases and J by 9 bases, and 17 bases separated the two germline ends. The CDR3 is made up of 14 amino acids. Germline V gene data show CDR1 as GTSNPN and CDR2 as SVGIG (reference sequence).

The table lists this clonotype with a few counts. The rearrangement links TRBV5-6 to TRBJ1-2; no firm D call. Trimming took 1 base from V and 8 from J, leaving 12 bases between them. Germline CDR1 reads SGHDT; CDR2 reads YYEEEE. The CDR3 has 13 amino acids. CDR3: CASSLTRKRGYTF. Written as DNA, the CDR3 is TGTGCCAGCAGCTTGACCCGAAAGAGGGGCTACACCTTC.